This TCR beta chain was documented in a study of T cell responses to AZD1222 COVID-19 vaccine. The wider study: Second-dose schedules of about 4 or about 12 weeks were combined.

A word on this clone: The antigen is not known.

Assay: immunoSEQ multiplex PCR; the TCRdb copy retains only in-frame clones and omits some. The table has 150,000 to 200,000 clones, 85% to 90% seen once. Regarding the study as a whole: Vaccination with two AZD1222 doses was followed by a rise in Spike-specific TCR breadth and depth. Donors, mostly white British, included more females; clonal diversity was possibly underestimated. Among those given AZD1222, only five or six were seropositive at baseline.

Trimming removed 1 base at V and 14 bases at J, with 16 bases between. The CDR3 runs to 13 residues. Germline CDR1 SGDLS, CDR2 YYNGEE. The sequence came from an adult in good health. The sequences come from peripheral blood, collected on day 0 of AZD1222 vaccination. This chain links TRBV9 with TRBJ1-3, with D uncertain. The CDR3 is CASSVSDGSPVYF. In DNA, the CDR3 is TGTGCCAGCAGCGTAAGTGACGGGAGCCCCGTATATTTT.